This TCR beta chain was recovered during a study of cytomegalovirus exposure and HLA in healthy donors. In the study overall: Out of 150 million to 200 million T cells, an earlier analysis found 117 million unique TCR beta sequences in total.

The CDR3 is 13 amino acids. Germline trimming cut 5 bases from V and 6 bases from J; bases unmatched to any gene: 8. Per the germline V gene, CDR1 is GTSNPN and CDR2 is SVGIG (reference sequence). For this clone: Its antigen remains unidentified.

Vbeta (60) and Jbeta (13) primers were used in the PCR. Using immunoSEQ multiplex PCR, the repertoire was profiled, and TCRdb retains in-frame clones only, with some absent. This sample carries about 90,000 clones, approximately 76% of them seen once, and the ten largest clones take under 20%. Study results and limitations: A prior analysis recorded that most TCR beta V segments were productive about 87% or about 30% of the time. Later work showed greater clonal expansion in HLA-associated TCR beta chains than in equally common others.

The sequence was obtained from a woman in her sixties in good health and CMV-seropositive. Sequencing was carried out using PBMCs. V is TRBV30 and J is TRBJ1-1; 8 bases fit TRBD1. The CDR3 is CAWVDRVSAEAFF. Here the CDR3 DNA reads TGTGCCTGGGTGGACAGGGTCTCCGCTGAAGCTTTCTTT.